This T cell receptor beta chain was sequenced during a study of blood T cells in healthy people across ages (dated by TCRdb to between 2014 and 2017). For context, the study as a whole: In model experiments, template switching captured about one uniquely barcoded TCR beta cDNA molecule for every two T cells. The donors were divided into four age groups: young (average approximately 17 years), middle-aged (roughly 42), aged (62) and long-lived (82). To avoid experimental bias, donors of different ages were randomly spread across the sequencing lanes. The study analyzed two additional independent replicas of 1 million unique cDNA reads from the same blood draw for two donors, one aged 18 to 29 and one aged 80 or older. The study measured age-related changes in TCR beta repertoire diversity using deep sequencing normalized with unique cDNA molecular identifiers.

The protocol used for the library was 5' RACE. TCRdb names Illumina HiSeq 2500 as the instrument used. The second PCR ran for about 7 to 11 cycles and used a J-beta primer mix along with a sample-barcoded 5' primer. Each TCR beta cDNA molecule received a unique molecular identifier from a template-switch 5' adaptor carrying 12 random nucleotides. At least 2.5 million CDR3-containing paired-end reads were obtained from each sample. The Mint cDNA synthesis kit, primed by a TRBC-specific oligonucleotide, was used to synthesize first-strand cDNA from all RNA. Following uracil-DNA glycosylase treatment, a first 18-cycle PCR with universal primers M1SS and BC2_uni_R was performed on all cDNA. As for the authors' bioinformatics: For normalization, 1 million high-quality reads were randomly selected from each sample, with every read carrying a distinct molecular identifier. Instead of being binned into consensus sequences, reads with shared molecular identifiers were discarded. MiTCR, run with a Q25 quality threshold and the strictest error-elimination algorithm, handled CDR3 identification, clonotype clustering and error correction. A nonparametric unseen species model with Euler transformation was used to estimate a lower bound on total TCR beta diversity. TCRdb itself trimmed the public reads at Q25 with fastp, ran MiXCR and retained productive beta chains. Each entry is one CDR3 protein sequence, shown with its most common DNA and genes. The authors' filters were not applied to this entry. Counted in this sample were approximately 810,000 distinct CDR3 sequences; around 30% of them appeared once. Approximately 15% of the sample is held by the ten biggest clonotypes.

Donors were around 37 systemically healthy Caucasian individuals from Russia aged 6 to 90 years. Each donor gave 8 to 10 milliliters of peripheral blood, collected into EDTA-treated Vacutainer tubes. Ficoll-Paque density-gradient centrifugation was used to isolate PBMCs, with at least 6.5 million per sample. Trizol reagent was used to extract total RNA from PBMCs, with at least 5.5 micrograms per sample. For every donor, an aliquot of PBMCs went through flow cytometry to measure the percentages of naive CD45RAhigh/CD27high T cells. V trim: 3 bases; J trim: 6 bases; unmatched bases: 6. Based on the germline V gene, the CDR1 and CDR2 sequences are MRHNA and SNTAGT. CDR3 length: 15 amino acids, cysteine to phenylalanine. Only CDR3 DNA is held: 45 bases, read in frame from base 1. A remark on this clonotype: Its antigen remains unidentified. The sample holds no much larger clone one base away, and base qualities are not on file.

The study at large found these results: Estimates of total diversity based on one million sequenced T cells were regarded as lower bounds and as underestimates. The long-lived group showed more naive CD4+ T cells, fewer expanded clones and increased TCR diversity than the aged group, suggesting age selection. Since profiling was done on bulk unsorted PBMCs, naive and antigen-experienced compartments could not be conclusively compared. Because the CMV infection status of the donors was unknown, age-related changes in expanded clonotypes may potentially have been confounded. As age increased, observed TCR beta diversity per million T cells dropped in a roughly linear way, and a significant reduction was already evident by age about 40. A strong correlation was found between observed TCR beta diversity and the percentage of naive T cells measured by flow cytometry.

Sequencing was carried out using blood. The receptor was isolated from a woman older than 75 in good health. Recombination connected TRBV6-4 to TRBJ2-3; 10 nucleotides in the junction match TRBD2. The CDR3 loop reads CASSEGLASLDTQYF. The sequenced DNA: TGTGCCAGCAGTGAGGGACTAGCGTCGCTCGATACGCAGTATTTT.